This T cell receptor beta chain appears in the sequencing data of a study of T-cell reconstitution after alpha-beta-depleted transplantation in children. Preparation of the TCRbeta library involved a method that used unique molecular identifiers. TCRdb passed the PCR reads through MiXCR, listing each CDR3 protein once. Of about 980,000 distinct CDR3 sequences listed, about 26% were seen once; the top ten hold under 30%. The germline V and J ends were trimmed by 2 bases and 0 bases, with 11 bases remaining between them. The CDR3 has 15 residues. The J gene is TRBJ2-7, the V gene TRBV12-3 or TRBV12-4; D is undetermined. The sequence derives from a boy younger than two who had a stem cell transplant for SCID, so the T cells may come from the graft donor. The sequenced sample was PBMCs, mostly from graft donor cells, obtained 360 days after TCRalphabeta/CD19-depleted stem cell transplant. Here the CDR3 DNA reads TGTGCCAGCAGTTTAATTCGGCCGTCCTCCTACGAGCAGTACTTC. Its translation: CASSLIRPSSYEQYF.